Listed below are T cell receptor beta chains from one sample, sequenced in a study of CD8 T cells in ankylosing spondylitis. TCRdb redid the calling of the 5' RACE reads with MiXCR, one entry per CDR3 protein. This sample has 300,000 to 350,000 distinct CDR3 sequences, with less than 25% found just once. Sequencing used blood, either unsorted or a sorted T cell fraction (not recorded which). Receptor source: a female donor with ankylosing spondylitis or in good health (not recorded which). Each CDR3 is given with its conserved first and last residue. D genes are given only for firm matches. A clone size is listed for some rows: how often the clone was seen (once, few, many), or a class if it is expanded.

d_gene	v_gene	abundance	j_gene	CDR3aa	CDR3nt
.	TRBV20-1	.	TRBJ2-7	CSARHSGAGPYEQYF	TGCAGTGCTAGACACTCGGGGGCTGGCCCCTACGAGCAGTACTTC
TRBD1	TRBV12-3/TRBV12-4	.	TRBJ2-3	CASVNRGSTDTQYF	TGTGCCAGCGTTAACAGGGGTAGCACAGATACGCAGTATTTT
TRBD1	TRBV6-1	.	TRBJ1-2	CASRKTGAGENYGYTF	TGTGCCAGCAGGAAGACAGGGGCAGGAGAGAACTATGGCTACACCTTC
TRBD2	TRBV7-2	few	TRBJ2-1	CASFSRRGLANNEQFF	TGTGCCAGCTTCTCAAGACGGGGACTAGCCAACAATGAGCAGTTCTTC
.	TRBV6-2/TRBV6-3	.	TRBJ2-3	CASSYPRRAGDTQYF	TGTGCCAGCAGTTACCCTCGGAGGGCCGGGGATACGCAGTATTTT
.	TRBV20-1	few	TRBJ1-1	CSASTLVTEAFF	TGCAGTGCGAGCACTTTGGTAACTGAAGCTTTCTTT
.	TRBV5-6	many	TRBJ2-1	CASSGLTNNEQFF	TGTGCCAGCAGCGGCTTAACGAACAATGAGCAGTTCTTC
.	TRBV29-1	.	TRBJ2-2	CSVGPVGSGELFF	TGCAGCGTTGGCCCCGTCGGGTCCGGGGAGCTGTTTTTT
.	TRBV21-1	few	TRBJ1-5	CASGKTGGNNQPQHF	TGTGCCAGCGGCAAGACAGGGGGTAACAATCAGCCCCAGCATTTT
TRBD1	TRBV12-3/TRBV12-4	few	TRBJ2-3	CASSVGQADTQYF	TGTGCCAGCAGTGTGGGACAGGCAGATACGCAGTATTTT
.	TRBV12-3/TRBV12-4	few	TRBJ1-4	CASSPDSSSSEKLFF	TGTGCCAGCAGTCCCGACAGTTCGTCAAGTGAAAAACTGTTTTTT
.	TRBV27	.	TRBJ1-1	CASSSRLTVAFF	TGTGCCAGCAGTTCCAGGTTAACTGTAGCTTTCTTT
.	TRBV6-5	.	TRBJ2-3	CASSYSAVSEGKDTQYF	TGTGCCAGCAGTTACTCCGCGGTATCGGAAGGAAAAGATACGCAGTATTTT
.	TRBV20-1	.	TRBJ2-3	CSVVWDTQYF	TGCAGTGTTGTTTGGGATACGCAGTATTTT
.	TRBV25-1	.	TRBJ2-7	CASSDPGTGSYEQYF	TGTGCCAGCAGTGACCCCGGTACAGGTTCCTACGAGCAGTACTTC
.	TRBV20-1	.	TRBJ2-7	CSASSGGGYEQYF	TGCAGTGCTAGTTCCGGAGGCGGCTACGAGCAGTACTTC
.	TRBV10-1	.	TRBJ2-1	CASSGPRGRLSSYNEQFF	TGCGCCAGCAGTGGGCCCCGGGGGAGGCTTAGCTCCTACAATGAGCAGTTCTTC
TRBD1	TRBV20-1	.	TRBJ1-2	CSAPPGGGGGYTF	TGCAGTGCTCCCCCAGGGGGGGGAGGTGGCTACACCTTC
.	TRBV7-8	.	TRBJ2-4	CASSSSGAAKNIQYF	TGTGCCAGCAGCTCCTCAGGGGCGGCCAAAAACATTCAGTACTTC
TRBD2	TRBV7-2	many	TRBJ2-5	CASSLVGGRETQYF	TGTGCCAGCAGCTTAGTGGGAGGGCGAGAGACCCAGTACTTC
.	TRBV20-1	.	TRBJ2-2	CSARIRGLFANTGELFF	TGCAGTGCTAGAATTCGAGGACTCTTCGCGAACACCGGGGAGCTGTTTTTT
TRBD2	TRBV9	.	TRBJ2-2	CASSVGREAKAGELFF	TGTGCCAGCAGCGTCGGGAGGGAGGCCAAGGCCGGGGAGCTGTTTTTT
.	TRBV5-6	.	TRBJ2-2	CASSLPGLRAGELFF	TGTGCCAGCAGCTTACCGGGACTGAGGGCCGGGGAGCTGTTTTTT
TRBD2	TRBV12-3/TRBV12-4	few	TRBJ2-1	CASSPPTGTSGNNEQFF	TGTGCCAGCAGTCCACCGACCGGGACTAGCGGGAACAATGAGCAGTTCTTC
TRBD2	TRBV7-6	.	TRBJ2-5	CASSPPTSGGQETQYF	TGTGCCAGCAGCCCACCGACTAGCGGGGGACAAGAGACCCAGTACTTC
TRBD2	TRBV28	few	TRBJ2-3	CASSNPSRLAGTDTQYF	TGTGCCAGCAGTAACCCCAGTCGGCTAGCGGGAACAGATACGCAGTATTTT
.	TRBV6-6	few	TRBJ1-1	CASSEHREITEAFF	TGTGCCAGCAGCGAGCACAGGGAAATCACTGAAGCTTTCTTT
.	TRBV25-1	few	TRBJ2-7	CASMGTPSYEQYF	TGTGCCAGCATGGGCACCCCCTCCTACGAGCAGTACTTC
TRBD2	TRBV5-1	.	TRBJ2-1	CASSSSPGTRGGNEQFF	TGCGCCAGCAGCTCAAGCCCCGGGACTAGGGGGGGCAATGAGCAGTTCTTC